Below, 25 T cell receptor beta chains from the same sample are listed, as sequenced in a study of blood T cell repertoires in COVID-19. Some clones are missing from TCRdb's copy, which holds only in-frame ones; the method was immunoSEQ multiplex PCR. The data contain about 55,000 clones, 87% of them singletons. The sample consisted of peripheral blood. Receptors originate from a human donor with active COVID-19. The donor label of this sample is uncertain.

The V call is TRBV6-6, the J call TRBJ2-7, with D perhaps matching TRBD2 (6 bases). Per germline, CDR1 MNHNY and CDR2 SVGAGI (reference sequence). V dropped 3 bases and J dropped 5 bases, with 17 bases sitting between them. The CDR3 covers 15 residues. CDR3 amino acids: CASSYGRGQGHEQYF. The DNA for the CDR3 is TGTGCCAGCAGTTATGGGCGGGGCCAGGGTCACGAGCAGTACTTC.

This clone showed up just a few times. The chain uses TRBV7-2 and TRBJ1-3; 11 positions agree with TRBD1. The junction had 5 bases not matched to a gene; V was cut back by 1 base and J by 3 bases. CDR1 SGHTA and CDR2 FQGNSA come from the germline V gene. This CDR3 contains 17 residues. The CDR3 sequence is CASSLGGTGGSGNTIYF. Written as DNA, the CDR3 is TGTGCCAGCAGCTTAGGTGGGACAGGGGGAAGTGGAAACACCATATATTTT.

This chain joins TRBV19 and TRBJ1-6; weak D call: TRBD1 (5 bases). Germline V lookup: CDR1 LNHDA, CDR2 SQIVND (reference sequence). The CDR3 contains 15 residues. The germline V and J ends were trimmed by 5 bases and 6 bases, with 14 bases remaining between them. The CDR3 region is CASSAGTAGNSPLHF. The CDR3 DNA reads as TGTGCCAGTAGTGCGGGGACCGCGGGTAATTCACCCCTCCACTTT.

V usage is TRBV18 and J usage is TRBJ1-3, with a weak D call TRBD1 (6 bases). V was trimmed by 2 bases and J by 1 base, leaving 12 bases between them. CDR3 length equals 16 residues. Germline CDR1 reads KGHSH; CDR2 reads LQKENI. The DNA of the CDR3 is TGTGCCAGCTCACCAGTGGGGGCCTCATCTGGAAACACCATATATTTT. Translated: CASSPVGASSGNTIYF.

J is TRBJ2-3 and V is TRBV4-1, with 8 bases matching TRBD2. The CDR3 loop spans 15 amino acids. CDR1 and CDR2 (germline): MGHRA, YSYEKL. The J segment lost 2 bases and the V segment lost 4 bases, leaving 5 bases of the junction unmatched. The DNA for the CDR3 is TGCGCCAGCAGCCGCCGCGGGGGGATCACAGATACGCAGTATTTT. It encodes CASSRRGGITDTQYF.

The chain is built from TRBV7-2 and TRBJ1-1; TRBD1 is a possible D gene (5 bases). V was pared by 4 bases and J by 6 bases, with 18 bases between. Germline V CDR1 and CDR2: SGHTA, FQGNSA. The CDR3 sequence is 15 residues long. In DNA form, the CDR3 reads TGTGCCAGCAGCTCTACGGGGGGAGGGGTCGCTGAAGCTTTCTTT. Translated, it gives CASSSTGGGVAEAFF.

This chain links TRBV19 with TRBJ1-1; maybe TRBD1 (6 bases). V shed 3 bases and J shed 4 bases, with 21 bases lying between them. CDR3 length: 17 amino acids. Germline CDR1 and CDR2: LNHDA and SQIVND (reference sequence). The CDR3 DNA follows: TGTGCCAGTAGTATCGGGGGGGGCTTCTCCCGGGGCACTGAAGCTTTCTTT. Encoded protein: CASSIGGGFSRGTEAFF.

V is TRBV5-3 and J is TRBJ2-3, with TRBD2 matching 15 bases. TRBV5-3 is an ORF; its function is uncertain. J lost 2 bases, V lost 3 bases, and 7 bases had no gene match. The CDR3 totals 18 residues. CDR3 sequence (DNA): TGTGCCAGAAGCTCAGGACTAGCGGGGGGGTCCTACACAGATACGCAGTATTTT. This gives the protein CARSSGLAGGSYTDTQYF.

The chain employs TRBV12-3 or TRBV12-4 and TRBJ2-5; tentatively, D is TRBD1 (7 bases). The CDR3 runs to 13 residues. Between the trimmed V and J ends, which lost 5 bases and 8 bases, there was a span of 15 bases. CDR3 nucleotide sequence: TGTGCCAGCAGTAGCGCCAGGGGGGCAACCCAGTACTTC. This gives the protein CASSSARGATQYF.

This chain connects TRBV7-2 to TRBJ2-7; D perhaps matches TRBD1 (6 bases). Trimming left V 1 base short and J 1 base short, with 11 bases between. The CDR3 loop spans 15 amino acids. CDR1 SGHTA and CDR2 FQGNSA come from the germline V gene. In DNA, the CDR3 is TGTGCCAGCAGCTTAGAGGGGACACCTTCCTACGAGCAGTACTTC. Translating gives CASSLEGTPSYEQYF. Supplemented by reference TRBV7-2 and TRBJ2-7, the full variable domain reads GAGVSQSPSNKVTEKGKDVELRCDPISGHTALYWYRQSLGQGLEFLIYFQGNSAPDKSGLPSDRFSAERTGGSVSTLTIQRTQQEDSAVYLCASSLEGTPSYEQYFGPGTRLTVT.

The J gene is TRBJ2-5, the V gene TRBV7-8; D is possibly TRBD1 (6 bases). Between the trimmed V and J ends, which lost 6 bases and 1 base, there was a span of 12 bases. CDR1 is SGHVS, CDR2 FQNEAQ, per germline. The CDR3 runs to 14 residues. CDR3 sequence: CASRRGGLQETQYF. The CDR3 DNA reads TGTGCCAGCAGGAGAGGGGGTCTCCAAGAGACCCAGTACTTC.

The chain employs TRBV18 and TRBJ1-3; D unclear. Trimming shortened V by 1 base and J by 8 bases, and 12 bases separated the two germline ends. The CDR3 spans 14 residues. CDR1 and CDR2 (germline): KGHSH, LQKENI. The CDR3 DNA is TGTGCCAGCTCACCACGAGGGCCGTCAGACACCATATATTTT. Translated, it gives CASSPRGPSDTIYF.

The chain employs TRBV19 and TRBJ2-3; D possibly corresponds to TRBD1 (6 bases). This CDR3 contains 15 residues. Trimming took 1 base from V and 1 from J, leaving 9 bases between them. The germline CDR1 and CDR2 sequences are LNHDA and SQIVND (reference sequence). The CDR3 DNA follows: TGTGCCAGTAGTATAGGCACAGGGCGCACAGATACGCAGTATTTT. Its protein is CASSIGTGRTDTQYF. Full variable domain (missing parts from reference TRBV19 and TRBJ2-3): DGGITQSPKYLFRKEGQNVTLSCEQNLNHDAMYWYRQDPGQGLRLIYYSQIVNDFQKGDIAEGYSVSREKKESFPLTVTSAQKNPTAFYLCASSIGTGRTDTQYFGPGTRLTVL.

This chain connects TRBV6-2 or TRBV6-3 to TRBJ2-2, with TRBD1 identical over 9 bases. The germline CDR1 and CDR2 sequences are MNHEY and SVGEGT. J was trimmed by 5 bases and V by 0 bases; bases with no gene match: 1. The CDR3 spans 15 residues. The CDR3 sequence is CASSYSDRGTGELFF. The CDR3 nucleotides are TGTGCCAGCAGTTACTCGGACAGGGGAACCGGGGAGCTGTTTTTT.

This chain connects TRBV7-9 to TRBJ1-5; TRBD1 matches at 9 bases. The CDR3 consists of 18 residues. The V gene end was trimmed by 1 base and the J gene end by 1 base; junction bases not matched to a gene: 8. CDR1 and CDR2 from the germline V gene are SEHNR and FQNEAQ (reference sequence). CDR3 sequence (DNA): TGTGCCAGCAGCTTAGTCCCCCGGACAGGGGCCAGCAATCAGCCCCAGCATTTT. As protein: CASSLVPRTGASNQPQHF.

The chain recombines TRBV19 with TRBJ1-6, with 9 bases aligning to TRBD1. The CDR3 is made up of 16 amino acids. CDR1 is LNHDA and CDR2 is SQIVND in the germline V gene (reference sequence). Unmatched junction bases numbered 11, after V lost 7 bases and J lost 7 bases. CDR3 nucleotides: TGTGCCAGTAACTCGCACAGGGGGCGCAGAAATTCACCCCTCCACTTT. It encodes CASNSHRGRRNSPLHF.

V is TRBV5-1 and J is TRBJ2-3; D remains unclear. V gave up 0 bases and J gave up 2 bases, with 19 bases separating them. Germline V gene data show CDR1 as SGHRS and CDR2 as YFSETQ. This CDR3 has 18 amino acids. The CDR3 region has the DNA TGCGCCAGCAGCTTGGTATCCCGGTTGGCAGGTCCCACAGATACGCAGTATTTT. Translating gives CASSLVSRLAGPTDTQYF.

The chain's CDR3 is CASSSNIHIQGDSPLHF. The CDR3 nucleotides are TGTGCCAGCAGCTCAAACATTCACATACAGGGAGATTCACCCCTCCACTTT. The chain joins TRBV7-8 to TRBJ1-6; D possibly corresponds to TRBD1 (6 bases). The CDR3 sequence is 17 residues long. V was trimmed by 4 bases and J by 8 bases, leaving 21 bases between them. The germline gives CDR1 SGHVS, CDR2 FQNEAQ.

This chain uses TRBV9 with TRBJ1-4; possibly TRBD1 for D (6 bases). The CDR3 extends over 15 amino acids. Germline CDR1 reads SGDLS; CDR2 reads YYNGEE. V lost 4 bases to trimming and J lost 5 bases, with 15 bases between them. The CDR3: CASSFGQNPNEKLFF. CDR3 in DNA: TGTGCCAGCAGCTTCGGACAGAACCCGAATGAAAAACTGTTTTTT.

The chain joins TRBV5-1 to TRBJ1-1, with a possible D match to TRBD1 (6 bases). V gave up 1 base and J gave up 3 bases, with 7 bases separating them. The CDR3 runs 13 residues. Looked up from germline, CDR1 is SGHRS and CDR2 is YFSETQ. CDR3 sequence (DNA): TGCGCCAGCAGCTTGAACAGGGACACTGAAGCTTTCTTT. This gives the protein CASSLNRDTEAFF.

V gene TRBV10-3 combines with J gene TRBJ1-1; 11 nucleotides align to TRBD1. The CDR3 is made up of 12 amino acids. V gave up 6 bases and J gave up 7 bases; unmatched junction bases: 1. Germline CDR1 and CDR2: ENHRY and SYGVKD. The CDR3 nucleotides read TGTGCCATCAGGGGACAGGGGGTTGAAGCTTTCTTT. Its protein is CAIRGQGVEAFF.

The rearrangement uses TRBV5-1 and TRBJ2-5, with 9 nucleotides matching TRBD1. The V gene's germline CDR1 is SGHRS and CDR2 YFSETQ. The CDR3 has 15 amino acids. V lost 3 bases, J lost 1 base, and 4 bases stayed unmatched. This CDR3 is CASSSGQGRQETQYF. CDR3 DNA: TGCGCCAGCAGCTCGGGACAGGGACGCCAAGAGACCCAGTACTTC.

J is TRBJ2-3 and V is TRBV7-2; TRBD2 is a possible D gene (5 bases). The V end was cut by 10 bases, the J end by 0 bases, with 14 bases between. CDR1 is SGHTA, CDR2 FQGNSA, per germline. CDR3 size: 14 residues. This CDR3 is CATKAAASTDTQYF. CDR3 DNA sequence: TGTGCCACGAAAGCAGCGGCTAGCACAGATACGCAGTATTTT.

The CDR3 nucleotides are TGTGCCACCAGCAGACCGGGCTATGGCTACACCTTC. Protein product: CATSRPGYGYTF. V usage is TRBV15 and J usage is TRBJ1-2; D is uncertain. V lost 2 bases to trimming and J lost 4 bases, with 5 bases between them. CDR1 LNHNV and CDR2 YYDKDF come from the germline V gene (reference sequence). The CDR3 is 12 residues long.

This clone showed up many times. The chain joins TRBV18 to TRBJ1-1; the D is unclear. The CDR3 contains 13 residues. Germline lookup yields CDR1 KGHSH and CDR2 LQKENI. Deletions cut 5 bases from V and 1 base from J, with 8 bases between. The CDR3 here is CASSTEPNTEAFF. Here the CDR3 DNA reads TGTGCCAGCTCAACGGAGCCGAACACTGAAGCTTTCTTT.